This TCR beta chain is drawn from a study of regulatory T cells in long-lasting Graves disease. The time point denotes: newly diagnosed GD, antithyroid drugs for less than 3 months. Following extraction of RNA from PBMCs, that RNA was used to make the TCR library. This clonotype was observed a few times. No antigen is known for it. Both iRepertoire HTBI primers and Arm-PCR of CDR3 regions were used to build the TCR beta libraries. A single record per CDR3 protein comes from TCRdb applying MiXCR to the multiplex PCR reads. The sample records about 530,000 distinct CDR3 sequences, 15% to 20% being singletons. Study results and limitations: Only a small sample size was used, which may have cut accuracy.

These records were also assigned to another study, of T cells in Graves' hyperthyroidism and ophthalmopathy. That paper adds: Patients with uncontrolled infections, other autoimmune diseases, pregnancy or lactation were excluded.

This receptor was obtained from a woman aged 35-65 years with Graves disease. The sample in question was peripheral blood mononuclear cells (PBMCs), obtained at new diagnosis, from a patient treated with antithyroid drugs.

The CDR3 DNA sequence: TGTGCCAGCAGCTTATTCTGGCCCGACACCGGGGAGCTGTTTTTT. Translation gives CASSLFWPDTGELFF. The genes are TRBV7-2 and TRBJ2-2; D unresolved. The V end was cut by 2 bases, the J end by 3 bases, with 10 bases between. The CDR3 runs 15 residues. Germline lookup yields CDR1 SGHTA and CDR2 FQGNSA.